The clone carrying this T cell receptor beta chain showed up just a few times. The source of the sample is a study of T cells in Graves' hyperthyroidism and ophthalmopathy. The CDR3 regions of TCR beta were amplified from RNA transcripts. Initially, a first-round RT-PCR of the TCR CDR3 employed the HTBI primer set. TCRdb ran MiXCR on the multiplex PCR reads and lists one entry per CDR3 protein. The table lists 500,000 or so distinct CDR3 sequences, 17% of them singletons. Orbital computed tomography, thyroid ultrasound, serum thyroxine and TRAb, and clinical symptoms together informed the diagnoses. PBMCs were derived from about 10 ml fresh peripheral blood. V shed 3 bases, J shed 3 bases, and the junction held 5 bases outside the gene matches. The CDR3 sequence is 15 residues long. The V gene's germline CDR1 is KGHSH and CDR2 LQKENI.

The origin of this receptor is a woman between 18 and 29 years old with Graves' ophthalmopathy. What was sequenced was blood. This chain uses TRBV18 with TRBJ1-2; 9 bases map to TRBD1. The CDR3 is CASSPPGTGYYGYTF. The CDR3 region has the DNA TGTGCCAGCTCACCTCCCGGGACAGGGTACTATGGCTACACCTTC.